Listed here are 5 T cell receptor beta chains from one sample, sequenced in a study of blood T cells in healthy people across ages. A second PCR, run for about 7 to 11 cycles, used a sample-barcoded 5' primer plus a J-beta primer mix. Each CDR3 protein gets one entry after TCRdb re-called the 5' RACE reads with MiXCR. This table holds 980,000 or so distinct CDR3 sequences, roughly 43% found once. Material for sequencing was blood. Source of these receptors: a young man in good health.

A note on this clonotype: The junction departs from germline at one end; a sequencing error may be responsible. The chain uses TRBV14 and TRBJ2-5, with 9 bases that match TRBD1. Germline CDR1 reads SGHDN; CDR2 reads FVKESK. The CDR3 contains 16 residues. The CDR3 bases are TGTGCCAGCAACCAAGCTGGGACAGGGCGGCAAGAGACCCAGTACTTC. Translation: CASNQAGTGRQETQYF.

There are a few counts of this clonotype. V usage is TRBV9 and J usage is TRBJ2-1, with TRBD1 matching over 9 bases. V lost 1 base and J lost 2; bases outside the gene matches: 10. The CDR3 sequence is 18 residues long. The germline CDR1 and CDR2 sequences are SGDLS and YYNGEE. The CDR3 coding sequence is TGTGCCAGCAGCGTAAATGACAGGGGGAATCCGGCCTACAATGAGCAGTTCTTC. This encodes CASSVNDRGNPAYNEQFF.

This sequence joins TRBV9 and TRBJ2-5; TRBD2 aligns across 8 bases. CDR1 is SGDLS and CDR2 is YYNGEE in the germline V gene. The CDR3 is 16 residues long. The ends lost 0 bases at V and 0 bases at J; junction bases unmatched: 4. This CDR3 is CASSVVPAGDQETQYF. The CDR3 DNA reads TGTGCCAGCAGCGTAGTCCCAGCGGGGGACCAAGAGACCCAGTACTTC.

Only a few counts were recorded for this clonotype. This rearrangement joins TRBV20-1 to TRBJ2-1, with 11 bases matching TRBD2. The CDR3 loop spans 15 amino acids. Germline CDR1 reads DFQATT; CDR2 reads SNEGSKA (reference sequence). V lost 7 bases, J lost 0 bases, and 5 bases stayed unmatched. The DNA for the CDR3 is TGCAGTGTCTATACTAGCGGGAGCTCCTACAATGAGCAGTTCTTC. Its translation: CSVYTSGSSYNEQFF.

The chain employs TRBV28 and TRBJ2-1; D is unresolved. CDR1 and CDR2 (germline): MDHEN, SYDVKM. The V end was cut by 6 bases, the J end by 9 bases, with 9 bases between. This CDR3 has 11 residues. The CDR3 nucleotides are TGTGCCAGCAGCGTGTTTGGTGAGCAGTTCTTC. Residues: CASSVFGEQFF.